This T cell receptor beta chain was identified in a study of shared clonotypes between healthy human individuals. The CDR3 contains 17 residues. The germline V and J ends were trimmed by 6 bases and 5 bases, with 21 bases remaining between them. In germline, CDR1 is SGHNT, CDR2 YYREEE (reference sequence). DNA input for the unsorted PBMC replicate PCRs was about 300 ng, tens of thousands of T cell genomes. Authors' methods: Filtering differed because ImmunoSEQ produced junction-only sequences that carried no quality scores. The repertoire was sequenced with immunoSEQ multiplex PCR; TCRdb's copy has only in-frame clones and lacks some. V, J and clone size are taken as reported in that table, and D and trimming were inferred from the DNA itself. Of roughly 500,000 clones in the sample, less than 85% were seen once. Donors, healthy HIV-negative adults, lacked recent acute infections or vaccinations.

Material: PBMCs. The TCR sequence derives from a woman in her 40s in good health. Some clones in this sample may be carry-over from other donors' samples. The chain couples TRBV5-4 to TRBJ2-6, with no clear D. CDR3 in DNA: TGTGCCAGCATGGTGCGCGTACCACAAAGTCGGGCCAACGTCCTGACTTTC. Translating it yields CASMVRVPQSRANVLTF.